This is a list of T cell receptor beta chains from one sample in a study of blood T cells in healthy people across ages. TCRdb ran MiXCR on the 5' RACE reads and lists one entry per CDR3 protein. This table has roughly 800,000 distinct CDR3 sequences, 58% appearing once. Sequencing input: blood. These receptors came from a man aged 30-40 years in good health. CDR3s include the opening cysteine and the closing phenylalanine or tryptophan. The D gene is left open where the match is weak. The size entry is marked missing in some rows and otherwise reads once, few, many or a size class.

CDR3 DNA: TGCAGCGTTGAAGATTGGGGGGGTCGGGGCGAGCAGTACTTC; CDR3 protein: CSVEDWGGRGEQYF; V gene: TRBV29-1; clone size: .; D gene: TRBD2; J gene: TRBJ2-7
CDR3 DNA: TGTGCCAGCAGTGTTGAGGTCAGTCCGTACGAGCAGTACTTC; CDR3 protein: CASSVEVSPYEQYF; V gene: TRBV28; clone size: .; D gene: .; J gene: TRBJ2-7
CDR3 DNA: TGCGCCAGCAGCCAAGGAGTAAGGGACCAAGAGACCCAGTACTTC; CDR3 protein: CASSQGVRDQETQYF; V gene: TRBV4-3; clone size: .; D gene: .; J gene: TRBJ2-5
CDR3 DNA: TGTGCCAGCAGGTGGGGAGGGACAGGTCGCGAGACCCAGTACTTC; CDR3 protein: CASRWGGTGRETQYF; V gene: TRBV6-5; clone size: once; D gene: .; J gene: TRBJ2-5
CDR3 DNA: TGCACCAGCAGCCAAGGACGAGCGGGATCCTACGAGCAGTACTTC; CDR3 protein: CTSSQGRAGSYEQYF; V gene: TRBV4-3; clone size: .; D gene: TRBD2; J gene: TRBJ2-7
CDR3 DNA: TGCAGTGCTCCCACCTTAGATGGGGGAAGGCAGTACTTC; CDR3 protein: CSAPTLDGGRQYF; V gene: TRBV20-1; clone size: .; D gene: .; J gene: TRBJ2-7
CDR3 DNA: TGCAGCGCAGGGGGGGTTTCGTCGGAGACCCAGTACTTC; CDR3 protein: CSAGGVSSETQYF; V gene: TRBV29-1; clone size: .; D gene: .; J gene: TRBJ2-5
CDR3 DNA: TGTGCCAGCAGCTTAGTCCTGGGGGGAGGACTCTCCTACGAGCAGTACTTC; CDR3 protein: CASSLVLGGGLSYEQYF; V gene: TRBV7-8; clone size: .; D gene: .; J gene: TRBJ2-7
CDR3 DNA: TGTGCCAGCAGCCTAAACGTGGACAGCAGCTATGGCTACACCTTC; CDR3 protein: CASSLNVDSSYGYTF; V gene: TRBV6-5; clone size: .; D gene: .; J gene: TRBJ1-2
CDR3 DNA: TGCAGTGCTAGAGATTGGGGCTATGAGCAGTTCTTC; CDR3 protein: CSARDWGYEQFF; V gene: TRBV20-1; clone size: .; D gene: .; J gene: TRBJ2-1
CDR3 DNA: TGTGCCAGCGGTCGGGGACAGCTGGGGTACGAGCAGTACTTC; CDR3 protein: CASGRGQLGYEQYF; V gene: TRBV2; clone size: few; D gene: TRBD1; J gene: TRBJ2-7
CDR3 DNA: TGTGCCAGCAGCCGAATTGGTCAGGGAGAGCAGTACTTC; CDR3 protein: CASSRIGQGEQYF; V gene: TRBV9; clone size: .; D gene: .; J gene: TRBJ2-4
CDR3 DNA: TGCAGCGTTGAGAGGGCAGCAGATACGCAGTATTTT; CDR3 protein: CSVERAADTQYF; V gene: TRBV29-1; clone size: .; D gene: .; J gene: TRBJ2-3
CDR3 DNA: TGCAGCGTCCGGGGGGGTGACAGGGCGACCTACGAGCAGTACTTC; CDR3 protein: CSVRGGDRATYEQYF; V gene: TRBV29-1; clone size: .; D gene: .; J gene: TRBJ2-7
CDR3 DNA: TGTGCCAGCTCATCGAGGACAGGGGAGGATGAGCAGTTCTTC; CDR3 protein: CASSSRTGEDEQFF; V gene: TRBV18; clone size: .; D gene: TRBD1; J gene: TRBJ2-1
CDR3 DNA: TGCAGTGCTCCTCGGGCGGGGGCCCTCAATACGCAGTATTTT; CDR3 protein: CSAPRAGALNTQYF; V gene: TRBV20-1; clone size: .; D gene: .; J gene: TRBJ2-3
CDR3 DNA: TGCAGCGTTGAACAGGCTAACTATGGCTACACCTTC; CDR3 protein: CSVEQANYGYTF; V gene: TRBV29-1; clone size: .; D gene: .; J gene: TRBJ1-2
CDR3 DNA: TGTGCCAGCAGCTATCAGGGGGGGCGGATTCAGTACTTC; CDR3 protein: CASSYQGGRIQYF; V gene: TRBV28; clone size: .; D gene: .; J gene: TRBJ2-7
CDR3 DNA: .; CDR3 protein: CSARDLGAYEQYFGELFF; V gene: TRBV20-1; clone size: once; D gene: .; J gene: TRBJ2-2
CDR3 DNA: TGTGCCATCAGTGATGCTAGCCGTCTAGATGAGCAGTTCTTC; CDR3 protein: CAISDASRLDEQFF; V gene: TRBV10-3; clone size: .; D gene: .; J gene: TRBJ2-1
CDR3 DNA: TGTGCCACTGAAATCCCTGGGGCCAACGTCCTGACTTTC; CDR3 protein: CATEIPGANVLTF; V gene: TRBV24-1; clone size: .; D gene: .; J gene: TRBJ2-6
CDR3 DNA: TGTGCCAGCAGCGTAGGGTCCGGAGAGACCCAGTACTTC; CDR3 protein: CASSVGSGETQYF; V gene: TRBV11-3; clone size: .; D gene: .; J gene: TRBJ2-5
CDR3 DNA: TGTGCCACCAGCCCCGTGAGAGGGGCCCGAGCCTACGAGCAGTACTTC; CDR3 protein: CATSPVRGARAYEQYF; V gene: TRBV15; clone size: few; D gene: .; J gene: TRBJ2-7
CDR3 DNA: TGTGCCAGCAGCCTGGGTGAGGGGGTTCCAGATACGCAGTATTTT; CDR3 protein: CASSLGEGVPDTQYF; V gene: TRBV12-3/TRBV12-4; clone size: .; D gene: .; J gene: TRBJ2-3
CDR3 DNA: TGCAGCGTTGGGGGGACAGGGGGCTTGAACACTGAAGCTTTCTTT; CDR3 protein: CSVGGTGGLNTEAFF; V gene: TRBV29-1; clone size: many; D gene: TRBD1; J gene: TRBJ1-1
CDR3 DNA: TGTGCCAGCAGCCAACAACTAGGCAGAGATACGCAGTATTTT; CDR3 protein: CASSQQLGRDTQYF; V gene: TRBV3-1; clone size: .; D gene: .; J gene: TRBJ2-3
CDR3 DNA: TGCGCCAGCAACTCCGGGACTCACTACGAGCAGTACTTC; CDR3 protein: CASNSGTHYEQYF; V gene: TRBV5-1; clone size: .; D gene: .; J gene: TRBJ2-7
CDR3 DNA: TGCAGTGCTAGACCGGGACAGGGTAGGAACGAGCAGTACTTC; CDR3 protein: CSARPGQGRNEQYF; V gene: TRBV20-1; clone size: .; D gene: TRBD1; J gene: TRBJ2-7
CDR3 DNA: TGTGCCAGCAGCCGGACAGGGTCGTATGGCTACACCTTC; CDR3 protein: CASSRTGSYGYTF; V gene: TRBV6-5; clone size: once; D gene: TRBD1; J gene: TRBJ1-2
CDR3 DNA: TGTGCCAGCGCTACTGGACAGGGGCGAAATCAGCCCCAGCATTTT; CDR3 protein: CASATGQGRNQPQHF; V gene: TRBV27; clone size: .; D gene: TRBD1; J gene: TRBJ1-5
CDR3 DNA: TGTGCCAGCAGTGAGGGTACCGGGACCCGGAATGACTACGAGCAGTACTTC; CDR3 protein: CASSEGTGTRNDYEQYF; V gene: TRBV2; clone size: .; D gene: .; J gene: TRBJ2-7
CDR3 DNA: TGTGCCACCACCGGGACAGGGAATTCACCCCTCCACTTT; CDR3 protein: CATTGTGNSPLHF; V gene: TRBV6-2/TRBV6-3; clone size: .; D gene: TRBD1; J gene: TRBJ1-6
CDR3 DNA: TGTGCCAGCAGCGTGTTATCCGCCCACTCTGGGGCCAACGTCCTGACTTTC; CDR3 protein: CASSVLSAHSGANVLTF; V gene: TRBV9; clone size: few; D gene: .; J gene: TRBJ2-6
CDR3 DNA: TGTGCCAGCAGCTCACAGGGGGCGCGCCACGAGCAGTACTTC; CDR3 protein: CASSSQGARHEQYF; V gene: TRBV7-9; clone size: few; D gene: TRBD1; J gene: TRBJ2-7
CDR3 DNA: TGTGCCAGTAGCCGAACAGGGGTAGATGGCTACACCTTC; CDR3 protein: CASSRTGVDGYTF; V gene: TRBV7-9; clone size: few; D gene: TRBD1; J gene: TRBJ1-2
CDR3 DNA: TGTGCCAGCTCACCGACAGGGGGCCAAGAGACCCAGTACTTC; CDR3 protein: CASSPTGGQETQYF; V gene: TRBV18; clone size: few; D gene: TRBD1; J gene: TRBJ2-5
CDR3 DNA: TGTGCCATTGCCAGGAGGTCGAGTGGGGATACGCAGTATTTT; CDR3 protein: CAIARRSSGDTQYF; V gene: TRBV10-3; clone size: .; D gene: .; J gene: TRBJ2-3
CDR3 DNA: TGCGCCAGCAGCCACCCGGGACTAAAGGGGAATGAGCAGTTCTTC; CDR3 protein: CASSHPGLKGNEQFF; V gene: TRBV4-1; clone size: .; D gene: TRBD2; J gene: TRBJ2-1
CDR3 DNA: TGTGCCAGCAGCTTAGGAGTAGGACAGTCCAATCAGCCCCAGCATTTT; CDR3 protein: CASSLGVGQSNQPQHF; V gene: TRBV7-2; clone size: .; D gene: .; J gene: TRBJ1-5
CDR3 DNA: TGTGCCAGCTCACCACGGAGCGGGAGTAGGCAAGAGACCCAGTACTTC; CDR3 protein: CASSPRSGSRQETQYF; V gene: TRBV18; clone size: .; D gene: TRBD2; J gene: TRBJ2-5
CDR3 DNA: TGTGCCAGCAGTTACCTTCACAGGTTCCAGGGTAACACTGAAGCTTTCTTT; CDR3 protein: CASSYLHRFQGNTEAFF; V gene: TRBV6-6; clone size: .; D gene: .; J gene: TRBJ1-1
CDR3 DNA: TGTGCCAGCAGCCATATGGAAACGGATGGCTACACCTTC; CDR3 protein: CASSHMETDGYTF; V gene: TRBV4-2; clone size: .; D gene: .; J gene: TRBJ1-2
CDR3 DNA: TGCGCCAGCAGCCAAGTCCATCAGCCCACAGATACGCAGTATTTT; CDR3 protein: CASSQVHQPTDTQYF; V gene: TRBV4-3; clone size: .; D gene: .; J gene: TRBJ2-3
CDR3 DNA: TGTGCCAGCAGCCAAACGGAGGGGGGCTACGAGCAGTACTTC; CDR3 protein: CASSQTEGGYEQYF; V gene: TRBV3-1; clone size: .; D gene: .; J gene: TRBJ2-7